The 18 T cell receptor beta chains listed next were all sequenced from one sample in a study of post-analysis software for immune sequencing data. These receptors lack a known antigen. Study results and caveats: Five or six TRBV segments were significantly more frequent in patients than in controls. TRBV5-6, TRBV5-1 and TRBV20-1 were among these segments.

Prepared TCR beta cDNA libraries contained unique molecular identifiers. TCRdb re-derived calls from the PCR reads in MiXCR, one entry per CDR3 protein. This sample has about 800,000 distinct CDR3 sequences; roughly 27% occur once, and the top ten carry more than 0.45%. Sequences were obtained from blood. The receptors were sampled from a girl aged 5-17 years with multiple sclerosis.

The V gene is TRBV3-1, the J gene TRBJ1-2; 10 bases are shared with TRBD1. The germline V gene has CDR1 LGHDT and CDR2 YNNKEL (reference sequence). Unmatched junction bases numbered 2, after V lost 3 bases and J lost 7 bases. The CDR3 is made up of 13 amino acids. The CDR3, as DNA: TGTGCCAGCAGCCAGGACAGGGGGTTTGGCTACACCTTC. Its translation: CASSQDRGFGYTF.

For this clonotype: Germline is not matched at one junction end, which may reflect a read error. The V gene is TRBV27, the J gene TRBJ1-2, with D maybe TRBD1 (5 bases). The V gene's germline CDR1 is MNHEY and CDR2 SMNVEV (reference sequence). The CDR3 covers 14 residues. As DNA, the CDR3 is TGTGCCGGCAGTCTGACCGGGACTTCATATGGCTACACCTTC. Its translation is CAGSLTGTSYGYTF.

V is TRBV20-1 and J is TRBJ2-3, with D perhaps matching TRBD2 (6 bases). Germline V gene sequence: CDR1 DFQATT, CDR2 SNEGSKA (reference sequence). This CDR3 comprises 14 residues. Trimming removed 3 bases at V and 2 bases at J, with 12 bases between. CDR3 loop: CSASQAGTTDTQYF. As DNA, the CDR3 is TGCAGTGCTAGTCAGGCGGGAACCACAGATACGCAGTATTTT.

This clonotype was counted a few times. The chain couples TRBV4-1 to TRBJ1-5; D not certain. Trimming shortened V by 1 base and J by 3 bases, and 7 bases separated the two germline ends. This CDR3 is built from 14 residues. In germline, CDR1 is MGHRA, CDR2 YSYEKL. Written as DNA, the CDR3 is TGCGCCAGCAGCCAAGTGTCATTCAATCAGCCCCAGCATTTT. It yields the protein CASSQVSFNQPQHF.

This clonotype was seen repeatedly, ten times or more. The chain uses TRBV20-1 and TRBJ2-7; 7 bases line up with TRBD1. After removal of 4 bases from V and 6 bases from J, the junction contained 12 bases not matched to a gene. The CDR3 sequence is 14 residues long. In germline, CDR1 is DFQATT, CDR2 SNEGSKA (reference sequence). CDR3 sequence: CSAIPGQSPLEQYF. The CDR3 nucleotides are TGCAGTGCTATACCGGGACAGAGCCCCCTCGAGCAGTACTTC.

This clonotype was counted only a few times. The chain recombines TRBV7-2 with TRBJ2-5; 12 bases map to TRBD2. CDR1 and CDR2 from the germline V gene are SGHTA and FQGNSA. Unmatched junction bases numbered 6, after V lost 5 bases and J lost 5 bases. There are 15 residues in the CDR3. CDR3 loop: CASSLRLAGVETQYF. In nucleotides, the CDR3 is TGTGCCAGCAGCCTGAGACTAGCGGGAGTCGAGACCCAGTACTTC.

This chain links TRBV20-1 with TRBJ1-5; D is perhaps TRBD1 (5 bases). This CDR3 has 14 amino acids. Germline V gene data show CDR1 as DFQATT and CDR2 as SNEGSKA (reference sequence). The V end lost 0 bases, the J end lost 3 bases, and 9 bases lay between the germline ends. CDR3 DNA sequence: TGCAGTGCTAGAGACGGAGGGGCCAATCAGCCCCAGCATTTT. Amino acid sequence: CSARDGGANQPQHF.

V is TRBV12-5 and J is TRBJ2-4; D unresolved. In germline, CDR1 is LGHNT, CDR2 FRNRAP. Trimming removed 7 bases at V and 3 bases at J, with 4 bases between. The CDR3 contains 11 residues. This CDR3 is CASADKNIQYF. CDR3 nucleotide sequence: TGTGCTAGTGCGGACAAAAACATTCAGTACTTC.

Here the CDR3 reads CASSLSLVTTETQYF. The CDR3 coding sequence is TGCGCCAGCAGCTTAAGTTTGGTTACCACCGAGACCCAGTACTTC. This sequence joins TRBV5-1 and TRBJ2-5; D gene ambiguous. V was pared by 2 bases and J by 5 bases, with 16 bases between. Germline lookup yields CDR1 SGHRS and CDR2 YFSETQ. This CDR3 is 15 amino acids long.

This clonotype was counted a few times. The J gene is TRBJ2-7, the V gene TRBV29-1; unclear D gene. V was pared by 5 bases and J by 2 bases, with 13 bases between. Germline values: CDR1 SQVTM, CDR2 ANQGSEA. The CDR3 contains 13 residues. CDR3 nucleotides: TGCAGCGTTAGGGCGCCCTTTACCTACGAGCAGTACTTC. This encodes CSVRAPFTYEQYF.

The J gene is TRBJ2-7, the V gene TRBV10-3; 8 nucleotides match TRBD1. The CDR3 is 12 amino acids. The V gene's germline CDR1 is ENHRY and CDR2 SYGVKD. Germline trimming cut 6 bases from V and 4 bases from J; bases unmatched to any gene: 2. This chain's CDR3 is CAISRDRYEQYF. The CDR3 DNA follows: TGTGCCATCAGCAGGGACAGGTACGAGCAGTACTTC.

The chain uses TRBV20-1 and TRBJ1-5; 7 bases map to TRBD1. With V trimmed by 0 bases and J by 11 bases, 13 bases remained unmatched. CDR3 size: 15 residues. Per the germline V gene, CDR1 is DFQATT and CDR2 is SNEGSKA (reference sequence). In DNA form, the CDR3 reads TGCAGTGCTAGAGATGGAAGGGCAGGGGGTCGGGCCCAGCATTTT. It is translated as CSARDGRAGGRAQHF.

The chain combines TRBV7-9 with TRBJ2-5; 7 bases are a match to TRBD1. This CDR3 region has 15 residues. Germline CDR1 SEHNR, CDR2 FQNEAQ (reference sequence). V gave up 5 bases and J gave up 1 base; unmatched junction bases: 7. The CDR3: CASSPGQALQETQYF. The CDR3 nucleotides are TGTGCCAGCAGCCCAGGACAGGCGCTCCAAGAGACCCAGTACTTC.

V and J are TRBV5-1 and TRBJ2-3; no clear D. This CDR3 region has 15 residues. V was trimmed by 4 bases and J by 2 bases, leaving 14 bases between them. Germline CDR1 is SGHRS and CDR2 is YFSETQ. The CDR3 loop reads CASSPIPTNTDTQYF. In DNA, the CDR3 is TGCGCCAGCAGCCCTATCCCTACCAACACAGATACGCAGTATTTT. The full variable domain, completed using reference TRBV5-1 and TRBJ2-3, is KAGVTQTPRYLIKTRGQQVTLSCSPISGHRSVSWYQQTPGQGLQFLFEYFSETQRNKGNFPGRFSGRQFSNSRSEMNVSTLELGDSALYLCASSPIPTNTDTQYFGPGTRLTVL.

V gene TRBV19 combines with J gene TRBJ2-3; tentative D call: TRBD2 (5 bases). CDR1 LNHDA and CDR2 SQIVND come from the germline V gene (reference sequence). This CDR3 is built from 14 residues. V was clipped by 9 bases and J by 1 base, with 14 bases between them. CDR3 nucleotides: TGTGCCAGAGAGGGAATCAGCGGCACAGATACGCAGTATTTT. This encodes CAREGISGTDTQYF.

V and J are TRBV7-9 and TRBJ1-2; 10 nucleotides match TRBD1. Looked up from germline, CDR1 is SEHNR and CDR2 is FQNEAQ (reference sequence). Trimming at V came to 5 bases and at J to 2 bases, leaving 2 bases not matched to a gene. The CDR3 extends over 14 amino acids. CDR3: CASSADRGNYGYTF. CDR3 DNA sequence: TGTGCCAGCAGCGCGGACAGGGGGAACTATGGCTACACCTTC.

V gene TRBV20-1 combines with J gene TRBJ2-1; no definite D call. V was shortened by 3 bases and J by 12 bases, with 9 bases between the two germline ends. CDR3 length: 10 residues. Germline loops: CDR1 DFQATT, CDR2 SNEGSKA (reference sequence). CDR3 in DNA: TGCAGTGCTAGCTTTCGCGGGCAGTTCTTC. The encoded protein is CSASFRGQFF.

The V call is TRBV3-1, the J call TRBJ1-2, with TRBD1 matching over 10 bases. The trim removed 4 bases at V and 9 bases at J, leaving 5 bases unmatched. This CDR3 region has 13 residues. Germline loops: CDR1 LGHDT, CDR2 YNNKEL (reference sequence). The DNA of the CDR3 is TGTGCCAGCAGCCGGGACAGGGGCTTCAGCTACACCTTC. The encoded protein is CASSRDRGFSYTF.